This T cell receptor (beta chain) was identified in a study of blood T cell repertoires in COVID-19. At the level of the study: COVID-19 samples, acute and convalescent, were from the United States, Italy and Spain. Sample material is recorded as cDNA or gDNA derived from T cells, B-cell-depleted T cells, or PBMCs.

Germline CDR1 SGHRS, CDR2 YFSETQ. V dropped 7 bases and J dropped 3 bases, with 12 bases sitting between them. CDR3 length: 13 amino acids. In the original analysis: Nucleated cell number was recorded as an estimate derived from reference gene primer amplification. The table came from immunoSEQ multiplex PCR; TCRdb's copy has only in-frame clones and leaves some out. V, J and clone size were drawn from that table, and D and trimming were deduced from the DNA. The sample contains more than 200,000 clones, around 84% of which appear only once. The chain uses TRBV5-1 and TRBJ2-3; weak D call: TRBD2 (6 bases). Sequencing was done on a sample of peripheral blood. This TCR derives from a woman aged 80 or over with COVID-19, enrolled during active disease. CDR3 DNA sequence: TGCGCCAGCCGCCCGGAGGGGACAGATACGCAGTATTTT. It codes for CASRPEGTDTQYF.